A selection of T cell receptor beta chains follows, all from one sample in a study of T cell responses to AZD1222 COVID-19 vaccine. Produced via immunoSEQ multiplex PCR; TCRdb's table is partial and in-frame only. The table has approximately 89,000 clones, over 80% seen once. Sequencing was performed on peripheral blood, taken on day 0 of MenACWY control vaccination. These receptors were collected from an adult in good health. CDR3s leave out the opening cysteine and the closing phenylalanine or tryptophan. The order of the fields is V gene, clone size, CDR3 protein. A clone size is listed for some rows: how often the clone was seen (once, few, many), or a class if it is expanded.

v_call: TRBV27
clone_size: -
cdr3_aa: ASSFGGRETQY

v_call: TRBV14
clone_size: -
cdr3_aa: ASSQAANPEAF

v_call: TRBV5-1
clone_size: few
cdr3_aa: ASSFLGTSGKNEQF

v_call: TRBV11-1
clone_size: -
cdr3_aa: ASSLGPGDGYT

v_call: TRBV7-2
clone_size: -
cdr3_aa: ASSLSNAPGNTIY

v_call: TRBV6-5
clone_size: -
cdr3_aa: ASSRGANGYT

v_call: TRBV6-5
clone_size: -
cdr3_aa: ASSLGYEQY

v_call: TRBV29-1
clone_size: -
cdr3_aa: SVRNRGNSNQPQH

v_call: TRBV5-4
clone_size: -
cdr3_aa: ASSLGQGPGTPYGYT

v_call: TRBV5-6
clone_size: -
cdr3_aa: ASSLFDRDKYGYT

v_call: TRBV5-1
clone_size: -
cdr3_aa: ASSPQLAGGNYEQY

v_call: TRBV3-1/TRBV3-2
clone_size: -
cdr3_aa: ASSQRSSSGSLYEQY

v_call: TRBV19
clone_size: -
cdr3_aa: ASSGLTGDFTDTQY

v_call: TRBV28
clone_size: -
cdr3_aa: ASRVPGPQSYEQY

v_call: TRBV19
clone_size: -
cdr3_aa: ASSIPQGIGEQF